A single sample is the source of the 3 T cell receptor beta chains below, sequenced in a study of T cells in Graves' hyperthyroidism and ophthalmopathy. RNA transcripts served as the template for amplifying TCR beta CDR3 regions. First-round RT-PCR targeting the TCR CDR3 was performed with the HTBI primer set. TCRdb re-analysed the multiplex PCR reads in MiXCR, keeping a single row per CDR3 protein. Found here are about 96,000 distinct CDR3 sequences, about half of them singletons; the top ten hold about 25%. What was sequenced was blood. The receptor set was obtained from a woman aged 40 to 55 with Graves' hyperthyroidism.

This clonotype was seen more than once but under ten times. The chain has TRBV2 and TRBJ1-1; TRBD1 agrees at 7 bases. The junction had 7 bases not matched to a gene; V was cut back by 7 bases and J by 8 bases. Per the germline V gene, CDR1 is SNHLY and CDR2 is FYNNEI. The CDR3 consists of 12 residues. The CDR3 is CASTLDREEAFF. CDR3 sequence (DNA): TGTGCCAGCACCCTCGACAGGGAGGAAGCTTTCTTT.

With regard to this clonotype: A much larger clone differs by one base, so this may be a read error. DNA for the CDR3: TGTGCCAGCAGCCTCGGACATACTAACTATGGCTACATCTTC. This gives the protein CASSLGHTNYGYIF. This sequence joins TRBV7-9 and TRBJ1-2; possible D gene TRBD1, 5 bases. Germline CDR1 and CDR2: SEHNR and FQNEAQ (reference sequence). This CDR3 is 14 amino acids long.

The rearrangement links TRBV6-5 to TRBJ1-2; 7 positions agree with TRBD1. CDR1 is MNHEY and CDR2 is SVGAGI in the germline V gene. This CDR3 is 15 amino acids long. V lost 4 bases and J lost 0; bases outside the gene matches: 5. DNA of the CDR3: TGTGCCAGCAGTTTCGAGGGGACAGCTAACTATGGCTACACCTTC. It translates to CASSFEGTANYGYTF.